This T cell receptor beta chain was recorded in a study of molecular identifiers for immune sequencing clone quantification (dated 2018 in TCRdb). About the full investigation: For a replicate experiment, the RNA from either roughly 18,000 or 92,000 naive CD8 T cells was divided into five aliquots, and four of those aliquots went on to sequencing. CD8 T cells were used in a methods study to benchmark molecular-identifier clustering-based TCR repertoire sequencing (MIDCIRS) and TCR RNA copy counting. Here is what the overall study found, with its caveats: Without barcode sub-clustering, chimeric consensus sequences inflated TCR diversity; chimeras reached as high as 47%. Even against a background of roughly 1 million naive CD8 T cells, spiked-in Jurkat TCR RNA amounting to a single cell's worth was reported to be detectable. In CMV-specific effector cells, clones with more than 20 RNA copies contained over 99% of molecules, whereas in naive cells such clones contained under 1% of molecules. Identical TCR molecules sharing a barcode could cause highly expanded clone sizes to be underestimated. The naive libraries included spiked-in Jurkat TCR RNA (approximately 11 copies' worth), and this RNA is not part of the donor repertoire. Modeling estimated approximately 3 recovered TCR RNA copies per cell, compared with about 10 by digital PCR, which implies about 30% capture efficiency.

The library was generated by PCR. Sequencer: NextSeq 500. Bulk TCR libraries were prepared as previously described, using TCR primers listed in Table S5. Total RNA was purified with the Qiagen AllPrep DNA/RNA kit. Before analysis, reads from multiple sequencing runs of the same library were pooled. The original pipeline was this. Reads were retained only if the reads had an exact TCR constant sequence, and the retained reads were trimmed to 150 nt and grouped according to their 12-nt molecular barcodes. Reads inside each barcode group were sub-clustered using a 15% Levenshtein threshold, and a quality-weighted consensus sequence was constructed for each RNA molecule. Non-functional sequences were discarded, and so were lower-count sequences lying one edit away from another sequence. Barcode sub-clusters with fewer than 20% of the maximum read count were removed, based on fitting two negative binomial distributions. TCRdb reprocessing: public reads trimmed at Q25 with fastp, clones called with MiXCR, in-frame beta chains kept. Here each entry gathers all rows of one CDR3 protein and keeps the most common genes and DNA. TCRdb's processing, not the authors' own work, is the source of the V and J calls. The sample includes around 480,000 distinct CDR3 sequences, with about 25% observed a single time. The top ten clones comprise around 0.79% of the sample.

Libraries of naive CD8 T cells were generated from roughly 20,000 to 1,000,000 sorted cells, with 10%, 30% or 50% of the purified RNA used. On a BD FACSAria II, naive CD8 T cells were FACS-sorted as CD8+CD4-CCR7+CD45RA+ and collected into RLT Plus buffer. To test detection sensitivity, Jurkat RNA equal to ten TCR copies was added to samples of about 19,000-1,100,000 naive CD8 T cells. Enrichment of CD8 T cells was done with RosetteSep CD8+ T Cell Enrichment Cocktail plus Ficoll-Paque, and ACK red cell lysis came afterward. A distance of 9 bases separates the germline ends of V and J, which lose 5 bases and 7 bases respectively. The CDR3 numbers 11 residues from cysteine through phenylalanine. The CDR3 DNA has 33 bases and is translated from base 1. This clonotype was counted many times. No cognate antigen has been identified for it. No much larger clone is present one base from it, and per-base qualities are unavailable.

Sequencing input: naive CD8+ T cells from blood, with Jurkat cell RNA spiked in. This specimen's cell subset or site label, per the study, means: FACS-sorted CD8+CD4-CCR7+CD45RA+ naive T cells. This TCR derives from a human donor in good health. Some libraries in this study had Jurkat cell RNA spiked in. Recombination connected TRBV12-3 or TRBV12-4 to TRBJ2-7, with the identity of the D gene unclear. The CDR3 protein sequence reads: CASSVASEQYF. The nucleotides are TGTGCCAGCAGTGTCGCCTCGGAGCAGTACTTC.